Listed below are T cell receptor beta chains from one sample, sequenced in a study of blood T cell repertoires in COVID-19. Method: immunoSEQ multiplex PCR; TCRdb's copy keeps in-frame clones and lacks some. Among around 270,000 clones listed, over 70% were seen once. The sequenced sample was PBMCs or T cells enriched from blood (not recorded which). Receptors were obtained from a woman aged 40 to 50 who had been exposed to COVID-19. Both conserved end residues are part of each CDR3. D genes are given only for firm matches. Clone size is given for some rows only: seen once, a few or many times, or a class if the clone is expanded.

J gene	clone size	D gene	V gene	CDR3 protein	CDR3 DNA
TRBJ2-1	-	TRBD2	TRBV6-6	CATSTEIGTSGRDSFF	TGTGCCACCTCTACGGAGATCGGGACTAGCGGGAGGGATTCGTTCTTC
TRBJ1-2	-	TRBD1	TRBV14	CASSQEGTGFYGYTF	TGTGCCAGCAGCCAAGAGGGGACAGGGTTTTATGGCTACACCTTC
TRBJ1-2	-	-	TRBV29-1	CSVEGSLYGYTF	TGCAGCGTTGAGGGCTCTTTATATGGCTACACCTTC
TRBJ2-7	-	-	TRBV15	CATSRDLAGTSSYEQYF	TGTGCCACCAGCAGAGATCTGGCGGGAACGAGCTCCTACGAGCAGTACTTC
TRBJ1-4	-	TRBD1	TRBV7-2	CASSSDRGGEKLFF	TGTGCCAGCAGCTCCGACAGGGGTGGTGAAAAACTGTTTTTT
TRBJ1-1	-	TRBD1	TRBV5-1	CASSLGGGETEAFF	TGCGCCAGCAGCTTAGGAGGGGGCGAAACTGAAGCTTTCTTT
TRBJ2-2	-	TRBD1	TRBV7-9	CASSLAGQGNTGELFF	TGTGCCAGCAGCTTAGCCGGACAGGGCAACACCGGGGAGCTGTTTTTT
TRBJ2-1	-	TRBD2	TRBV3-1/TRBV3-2	CASSQGGSGRAYNEQFF	TGTGCCAGCAGCCAAGGGGGGAGCGGGAGGGCCTACAATGAGCAGTTCTTC
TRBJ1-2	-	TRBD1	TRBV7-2	CASSWDRDSNYGYTF	TGTGCCAGCAGCTGGGACCGGGACAGTAACTATGGCTACACCTTC
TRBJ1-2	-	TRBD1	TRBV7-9	CASIGTGPYGYTF	TGTGCCAGCATCGGGACAGGCCCTTATGGCTACACCTTC
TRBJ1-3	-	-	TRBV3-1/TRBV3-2	CASSPSRSSGNTIYF	TGTGCCAGCAGCCCAAGCAGGTCCTCTGGAAACACCATATATTTT
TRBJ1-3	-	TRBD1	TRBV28	CASSLLRSGQGNTIYF	TGTGCCAGCAGTTTACTTAGATCGGGACAGGGGAACACCATATATTTT
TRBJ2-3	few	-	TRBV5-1	CASNRWGVSTDTQYF	TGCGCCAGCAATCGTTGGGGGGTTAGCACAGATACGCAGTATTTT
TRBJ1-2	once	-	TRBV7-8	CASSSQGIGGYTF	TGTGCCAGCAGCTCCCAGGGAATCGGCGGCTACACCTTC
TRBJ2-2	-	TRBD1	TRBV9	CASSVGTANTGELFF	TGTGCCAGCAGCGTTGGGACAGCGAACACCGGGGAGCTGTTTTTT
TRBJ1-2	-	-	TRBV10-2	CASSEGVTYGYTF	TGCGCCAGCAGTGAAGGGGTGACGTATGGCTACACCTTC
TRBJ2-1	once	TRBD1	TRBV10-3	CAISRQGNEQFF	TGTGCCATCAGCCGACAGGGAAATGAGCAGTTCTTC
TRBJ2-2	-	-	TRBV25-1	CASSLGSNTGELFF	TGTGCCAGCAGCCTGGGCTCGAACACCGGGGAGCTGTTTTTT
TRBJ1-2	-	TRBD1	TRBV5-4	CASSLTGVGYTF	TGTGCCAGCAGCCTGACAGGGGTTGGCTACACCTTC
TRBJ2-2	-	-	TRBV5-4	CASSPGQYTGELFF	TGTGCCAGCAGCCCGGGACAATACACCGGGGAGCTGTTTTTT
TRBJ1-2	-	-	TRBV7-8	CASSLENSYGYTF	TGTGCCAGCAGCTTAGAAAACTCCTATGGCTACACCTTC
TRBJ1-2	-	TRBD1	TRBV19	CASTIPGTANYGYTF	TGTGCCAGTACCATCCCCGGGACAGCTAACTATGGCTACACCTTC
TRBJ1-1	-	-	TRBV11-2	CASSQDIDTEAFF	TGTGCCAGCAGCCAGGACATTGACACTGAAGCTTTCTTT
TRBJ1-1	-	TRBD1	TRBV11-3	CASSPTGESEAFF	TGTGCCAGCAGCCCAACAGGGGAGTCTGAAGCTTTCTTT
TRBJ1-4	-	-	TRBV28	CASYLSRAVGQLFF	TGTGCCAGCTACCTATCGCGGGCGGTTGGGCAACTGTTTTTT
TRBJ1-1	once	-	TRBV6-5	CASSPIHREGAFF	TGTGCCAGCAGTCCCATTCACAGGGAAGGAGCTTTCTTT
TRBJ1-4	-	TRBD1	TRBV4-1	CASSPRQGSMTNEKLFF	TGCGCCAGCAGTCCCCGACAGGGGTCTATGACTAATGAAAAACTGTTTTTT
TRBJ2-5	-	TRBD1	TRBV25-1	CASSESDREETQYF	TGTGCCAGCAGTGAAAGCGACAGGGAAGAGACCCAGTACTTC
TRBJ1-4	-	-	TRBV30	CAWNQGHGGEKLFF	TGTGCCTGGAACCAGGGACATGGCGGTGAAAAACTGTTTTTT
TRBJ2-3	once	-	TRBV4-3	CASSQERSSASSTDTQYF	TGCGCCAGCAGCCAAGAACGGTCAAGCGCCTCTAGCACAGATACGCAGTATTTT
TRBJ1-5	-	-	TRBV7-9	CASSLAETSNQPQHF	TGTGCCAGCAGCTTAGCAGAGACAAGCAATCAGCCCCAGCATTTT
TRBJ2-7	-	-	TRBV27	CASSLSYGVEKTEQYF	TGTGCCAGCAGTTTATCGTACGGGGTAGAGAAAACTGAGCAGTACTTC
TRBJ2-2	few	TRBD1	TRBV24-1	CATSGWDSTTGELFF	TGTGCCACCAGTGGGTGGGACAGCACCACCGGGGAGCTGTTTTTT
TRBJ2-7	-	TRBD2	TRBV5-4	CASSLWGGPSYEQYF	TGTGCCAGCAGCTTGTGGGGGGGTCCCTCCTACGAGCAGTACTTC
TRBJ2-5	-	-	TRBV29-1	CSVEARGGLETQYF	TGCAGCGTTGAAGCAAGGGGGGGGCTAGAGACCCAGTACTTC
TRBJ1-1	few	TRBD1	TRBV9	CASSVAEGAGGEAFF	TGTGCCAGCAGCGTAGCGGAGGGGGCCGGGGGTGAAGCTTTCTTT
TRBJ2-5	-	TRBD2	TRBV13	CASSLGLSGRARGETQYF	TGTGCCAGCAGCTTAGGCTTGAGCGGGAGGGCCCGGGGAGAGACCCAGTACTTC
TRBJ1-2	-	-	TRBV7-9	CASSLEQGRIGGYTF	TGTGCCAGCAGCTTAGAGCAGGGAAGGATTGGTGGCTACACCTTC
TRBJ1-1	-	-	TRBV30	CAWTGQLNTEAFF	TGTGCCTGGACAGGACAGTTGAACACTGAAGCTTTCTTT
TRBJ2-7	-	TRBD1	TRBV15	CATSSTGTGGDEQYF	TGTGCCACCAGCAGCACCGGGACAGGGGGCGACGAGCAGTACTTC
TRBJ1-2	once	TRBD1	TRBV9	CASSVAGGDRDFYGYTF	TGTGCCAGCAGCGTAGCTGGGGGGGACAGGGACTTCTATGGCTACACCTTC
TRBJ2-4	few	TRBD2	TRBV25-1	CASSETGTTAQYF	TGTGCCAGCAGCGAAACCGGGACTACAGCTCAGTACTTC
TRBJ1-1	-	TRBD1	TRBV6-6	CASRDRVWSAATEAFF	TGTGCCAGCAGGGACAGGGTATGGTCGGCGGCCACTGAAGCTTTCTTT
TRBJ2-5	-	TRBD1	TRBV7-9	CASSLDVGDRGETQYF	TGTGCCAGCAGCTTAGATGTTGGGGACAGGGGAGAGACCCAGTACTTC
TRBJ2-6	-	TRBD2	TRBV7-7	CASGGTDLNVLTF	TGTGCTAGCGGGGGGACAGACCTCAACGTCCTGACTTTC
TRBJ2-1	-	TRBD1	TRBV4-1	CASSQEAGTVNYNEQFF	TGCGCCAGCAGCCAAGAGGCCGGGACAGTAAACTACAATGAGCAGTTCTTC
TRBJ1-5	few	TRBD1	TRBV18	CASSPGTGYQPQHF	TGTGCCAGCTCACCAGGGACAGGGTATCAGCCCCAGCATTTT
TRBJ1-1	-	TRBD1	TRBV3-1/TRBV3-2	CASSHPTGGGTEAFF	TGTGCCAGCAGCCATCCGACAGGGGGCGGAACTGAAGCTTTCTTT
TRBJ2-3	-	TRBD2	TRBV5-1	CASSTGASGRRFRDTQYF	TGTGCCAGCAGCACAGGGGCTAGCGGGAGACGGTTTCGAGATACGCAGTATTTT
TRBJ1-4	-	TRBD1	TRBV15	CATSETDRDEEKLFF	TGTGCCACCAGCGAGACCGACAGGGATGAGGAAAAACTGTTTTTT
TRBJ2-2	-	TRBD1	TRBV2	CASSEGGQGWTGELFF	TGTGCCAGCAGTGAGGGGGGACAGGGGTGGACCGGGGAGCTGTTTTTT
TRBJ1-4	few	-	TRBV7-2	CASSTRWDAGEKLFF	TGTGCCAGCAGCACCCGATGGGATGCGGGCGAAAAACTGTTTTTT
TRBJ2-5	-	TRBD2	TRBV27	CASKNLAGWETQYF	TGTGCCAGCAAGAATCTAGCGGGGTGGGAGACCCAGTACTTC
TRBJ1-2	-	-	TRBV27	CASREGGGPGYGYTF	TGTGCCAGCAGGGAGGGAGGGGGGCCCGGCTATGGCTACACCTTC
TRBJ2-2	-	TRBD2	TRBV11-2	CASSKRGAGNTGELFF	TGTGCCAGCAGCAAAAGGGGAGCGGGAAACACCGGGGAGCTGTTTTTT
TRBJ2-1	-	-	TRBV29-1	CSATVPARGSYNNEQFF	TGCAGCGCAACGGTCCCGGCGAGGGGGTCGTACAACAATGAGCAGTTCTTC
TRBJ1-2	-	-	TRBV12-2	CASRPLLGPSGRAILFSIYGYTF	TGTGCAAGTCGCCCCCTACTGGGGCCCTCAGGCCGGGCGATATTGTTTTCCATCTATGGCTACACCTTC
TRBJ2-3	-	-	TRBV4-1	CASSQEAGTDTQYF	TGCGCCAGCAGCCAAGAAGCGGGTACAGATACGCAGTATTTT